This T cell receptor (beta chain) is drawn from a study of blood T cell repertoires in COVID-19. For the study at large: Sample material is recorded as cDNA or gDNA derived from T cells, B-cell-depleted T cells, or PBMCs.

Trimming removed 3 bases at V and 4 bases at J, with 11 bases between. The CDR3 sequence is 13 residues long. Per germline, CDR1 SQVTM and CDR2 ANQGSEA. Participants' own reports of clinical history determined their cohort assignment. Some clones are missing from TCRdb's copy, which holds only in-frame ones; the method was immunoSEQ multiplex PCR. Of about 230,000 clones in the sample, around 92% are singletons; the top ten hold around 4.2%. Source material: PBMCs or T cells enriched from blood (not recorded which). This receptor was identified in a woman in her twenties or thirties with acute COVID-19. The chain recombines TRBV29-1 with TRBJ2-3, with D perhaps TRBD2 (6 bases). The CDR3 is CSVDLSGSDTQYF. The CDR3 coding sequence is TGCAGCGTTGATCTAAGCGGGTCAGATACGCAGTATTTT.